A single sample gave rise to the 20 T cell receptor beta chains below, sequenced in a study of naive CD8 T cells in extremely preterm neonates. Profiled with immunoSEQ multiplex PCR; TCRdb holds only in-frame clones, not every one. Of several thousand clones in the sample, 95% to 98% were seen once. The sequencing input was naive CD8+ T cells from blood. These receptors all stem from a human donor in good health.

The rearrangement joins TRBV15 to TRBJ2-1; the match to TRBD2 covers 11 bases. This CDR3 has 19 residues. The germline CDR1 and CDR2 sequences are LNHNV and YYDKDF (reference sequence). V was pared by 3 bases and J by 0 bases, with 10 bases of the junction left unmatched. CDR3 nucleotides: TGTGCCACCAGCAGGGGGACTAGCGGTCCGGAGAGCTCCTACAATGAGCAGTTCTTC. Its translation is CATSRGTSGPESSYNEQFF.

The J gene is TRBJ2-7, the V gene TRBV5-5; 7 bases align to TRBD2. Trimming took 0 bases from V and 4 from J; bases not matched to a gene: 4. The CDR3 contains 14 residues. Looked up from germline, CDR1 is SGHKS and CDR2 is YYEKEE (reference sequence). CDR3 coding DNA: TGTGCCAGCAGCTTGGCGGGAGGCGGGTACGAGCAGTACTTC. Its translation is CASSLAGGGYEQYF. The full variable domain, its missing parts supplied by reference TRBV5-5 and TRBJ2-7, is DAGVTQSPTHLIKTRGQQVTLRCSPISGHKSVSWYQQVLGQGPQFIFQYYEKEERGRGNFPDRFSARQFPNYSSELNVNALLLGDSALYLCASSLAGGGYEQYFGPGTRLTVT.

The gene calls are TRBV5-1 and TRBJ2-7; TRBD1 agrees at 11 bases. Trimming cost V 1 base and J 2 bases; bases outside gene matches: 5. CDR1 is SGHRS and CDR2 is YFSETQ in the germline V gene. The CDR3 consists of 16 residues. CDR3 sequence: CASSLWPGQGAYEQYF. CDR3 nucleotide sequence: TGCGCCAGCAGCTTGTGGCCGGGACAGGGGGCCTACGAGCAGTACTTC.

The chain couples TRBV9 to TRBJ1-2, with 11 nucleotides matching TRBD1. This CDR3 spans 16 amino acids. Germline CDR1 is SGDLS and CDR2 is YYNGEE. V trimming: 3 bases; J trimming: 1 base; junction bases outside the gene matches: 5. The CDR3 DNA sequence: TGTGCCAGCAGCGGGACAGGGGGCGTACATAACTATGGCTACACCTTC. It specifies CASSGTGGVHNYGYTF.

The chain links TRBV11-2 to TRBJ1-2, with D maybe TRBD1 (6 bases). Trimming removed 5 bases from V and 4 bases from J, with 20 bases in between. This CDR3 contains 16 residues. In germline, CDR1 is SGHAT, CDR2 FQNNGV. The CDR3 sequence: CASSPPGDLRGYGYTF. Here the CDR3 DNA reads TGTGCCAGCAGCCCCCCTGGGGATCTCAGGGGCTATGGCTACACCTTC.

This chain joins TRBV28 and TRBJ2-7; 8 nucleotides line up with TRBD1. V lost 8 bases, J lost 7 bases, and 19 bases stayed unmatched. The CDR3 sequence is 16 residues long. CDR1 and CDR2 (germline): MDHEN, SYDVKM. CDR3 sequence: CASGGWPDRDLGEQYF. The DNA of the CDR3 is TGTGCCAGCGGGGGCTGGCCGGACAGGGATCTTGGTGAGCAGTACTTC.

The chain links TRBV28 to TRBJ1-2, with D uncertain. Germline V gives CDR1 MDHEN, CDR2 SYDVKM. The V gene lost 2 bases and the J gene lost 6 bases, with 13 bases spanning the gap. The length of the CDR3 is 14 residues. The CDR3 DNA reads TGTGCCAGCAGTTTAGTCCCGGGTGGAAATGGCTACACCTTC. It codes for CASSLVPGGNGYTF.

The table lists this clone with a count of one. The V call is TRBV6-1, the J call TRBJ2-7, with D possibly matching TRBD2 (6 bases). CDR1 and CDR2 (germline): MNHNS, SASEGT. The CDR3 sequence is 16 residues long. V shed 3 bases and J shed 5 bases, with 20 bases lying between them. The DNA of the CDR3 is TGTGCCAGCAGTGATTGGATGCCCAGGCCTAGCGACGAGCAGTACTTC. Its protein is CASSDWMPRPSDEQYF.

Details on this clone: The junction and the germline gene differ at one end; a read error may be behind it. The rearrangement uses TRBV4-1 and TRBJ2-7; perhaps TRBD2 as D (5 bases). The V gene's germline CDR1 is MGHRA and CDR2 YSYEKL. This CDR3 comprises 14 residues. CDR3: CASSQEWRSREQYF. The CDR3 DNA is TGTGCCAGCAGCCAAGAGTGGAGGAGTCGCGAGCAGTACTTC.

The chain uses TRBV9 and TRBJ2-1; possible D gene TRBD2, 6 bases. Looked up from germline, CDR1 is SGDLS and CDR2 is YYNGEE. This CDR3 contains 15 residues. Trimming stripped 5 bases from V and 3 bases from J, with 15 bases between. The CDR3 protein is CASSAGTDLYNEQFF. CDR3 DNA sequence: TGTGCCAGCAGTGCCGGGACTGACCTCTACAATGAGCAGTTCTTC. Combining the CDR3 with reference TRBV9 and TRBJ2-1 gives the whole variable domain DSGVTQTPKHLITATGQRVTLRCSPRSGDLSVYWYQQSLDQGLQFLIQYYNGEERAKGNILERFSAQQFPDLHSELNLSSLELGDSALYFCASSAGTDLYNEQFFGPGTRLTVL.

The CDR3 spells CASSETGAITEQYF. The CDR3 DNA reads as TGTGCCAGCAGTGAGACAGGGGCCATTACGGAGCAGTACTTC. The V gene is TRBV6-1, the J gene TRBJ2-7, with 8 bases aligning to TRBD1. Germline CDR1 reads MNHNS; CDR2 reads SASEGT. J was trimmed by 7 bases and V by 3 bases; bases with no gene match: 8. The length of the CDR3 is 14 residues.

The chain employs TRBV5-8 and TRBJ2-3; D remains ambiguous. CDR1 and CDR2 from the germline V gene are SGHTS and YDEGEE. V lost 2 bases and J 3 bases, leaving 4 bases between the germline ends. This CDR3 is built from 12 residues. The CDR3 loop reads CASSFNTDTQYF. The CDR3 coding sequence is TGTGCCAGCAGCTTTAATACAGATACGCAGTATTTT.

The CDR3, as DNA: TGTGCCAGCACCAGCGATTCCGGAGTCACCGGGGAGCTGTTTTTT. Translated, it gives CASTSDSGVTGELFF. This sequence joins TRBV28 and TRBJ2-2; no clear D. Germline V CDR1 and CDR2: MDHEN, SYDVKM. The CDR3 has 15 amino acids. V dropped 7 bases and J dropped 4 bases, with 16 bases sitting between them.

This chain links TRBV10-1 with TRBJ1-2; TRBD1 aligns across 8 bases. The CDR3 contains 14 residues. J lost 8 bases, V lost 3 bases, and 8 bases had no gene match. The germline V gene has CDR1 WNHNN and CDR2 SYGVQD (reference sequence). Here the CDR3 reads CASSDSRTGYGYTF. DNA for the CDR3: TGCGCCAGCAGTGACTCCCGGACAGGGTACGGCTACACCTTC.

The chain recombines TRBV19 with TRBJ2-1; 9 bases map to TRBD2. From germline, CDR1 is LNHDA and CDR2 SQIVND (reference sequence). V trimming: 5 bases; J trimming: 9 bases; junction bases outside the gene matches: 14. The CDR3 extends over 16 amino acids. The CDR3 DNA sequence: TGTGCCAGTAGTCCCGGGTGGCGGGAGGGACTAGGTGAGCAGTTCTTC. Translating it yields CASSPGWREGLGEQFF.

The rearrangement joins TRBV27 to TRBJ2-3; TRBD2 might be the D (5 bases). The CDR3 consists of 15 residues. Germline loops: CDR1 MNHEY, CDR2 SMNVEV (reference sequence). V was clipped by 2 bases and J by 0 bases, with 9 bases between them. As DNA, the CDR3 is TGTGCCAGCAGTTTAACCGGGGTGAGCACAGATACGCAGTATTTT. The encoded protein is CASSLTGVSTDTQYF.

V gene TRBV4-2 combines with J gene TRBJ2-5, with 8 bases lining up with TRBD2. V was pared by 0 bases and J by 1 base, with 1 base of the junction left unmatched. This CDR3 contains 15 residues. CDR1 and CDR2 from the germline V gene are LGHNA and YNFKEQ. DNA for the CDR3: TGTGCCAGCAGCCAAGATCGGGAGGGCCAAGAGACCCAGTACTTC. Translated, it gives CASSQDREGQETQYF.

The chain joins TRBV30 to TRBJ1-1, with D possibly TRBD1 on 6 matching bases. Germline V gives CDR1 GTSNPN, CDR2 SVGIG (reference sequence). V was cut by 2 bases and J by 2 bases, with 9 bases left in between. This CDR3 spans 13 amino acids. The CDR3, as DNA: TGTGCCTGGAGTTGGACAGACAACACTGAAGCTTTCTTT. It yields the protein CAWSWTDNTEAFF.

The gene calls are TRBV6-1 and TRBJ1-5, with 10 bases lining up with TRBD1. The germline gives CDR1 MNHNS, CDR2 SASEGT. The CDR3 is 17 amino acids. With V trimmed by 4 bases and J by 3 bases, 9 bases remained unmatched. CDR3 region: CASSVGTGAVSNQPQHF. CDR3 nucleotide sequence: TGTGCCAGCAGTGTAGGGACAGGGGCAGTATCCAATCAGCCCCAGCATTTT.

This clone was detected only once. The chain couples TRBV13 to TRBJ2-1; perhaps TRBD1 as D (6 bases). Deletions cut 8 bases from V and 0 bases from J, with 11 bases between. The CDR3 is 14 residues long. The germline V gene has CDR1 PRHDT and CDR2 FYEKMQ (reference sequence). CDR3 protein: CASLQGSSYNEQFF. The DNA for the CDR3 is TGTGCCAGCTTACAGGGAAGCTCCTACAATGAGCAGTTCTTC.